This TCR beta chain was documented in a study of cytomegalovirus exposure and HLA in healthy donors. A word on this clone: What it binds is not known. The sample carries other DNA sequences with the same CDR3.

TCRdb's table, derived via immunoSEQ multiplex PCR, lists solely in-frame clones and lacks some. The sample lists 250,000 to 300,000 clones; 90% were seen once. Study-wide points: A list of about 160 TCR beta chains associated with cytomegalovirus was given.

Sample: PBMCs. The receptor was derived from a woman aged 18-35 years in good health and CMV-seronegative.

In DNA form, the CDR3 reads TGTGCCAGCACAGGGTACAATGAGCAGTTCTTC. As protein: CASTGYNEQFF. This chain links TRBV2 with TRBJ2-1, with D perhaps matching TRBD1 (5 bases). The ends were cut back, 7 bases at V and 4 bases at J, with 5 bases in the middle. CDR1 and CDR2 from the germline V gene are SNHLY and FYNNEI. The CDR3 spans 11 residues. The variable domain in full, completed from reference TRBV2 and TRBJ2-1, reads EPEVTQTPSHQVTQMGQEVILRCVPISNHLYFYWYRQILGQKVEFLVSFYNNEISEKSEIFDDQFSVERPDGSNFTLKIRSTKLEDSAMYFCASTGYNEQFFGPGTRLTVL.